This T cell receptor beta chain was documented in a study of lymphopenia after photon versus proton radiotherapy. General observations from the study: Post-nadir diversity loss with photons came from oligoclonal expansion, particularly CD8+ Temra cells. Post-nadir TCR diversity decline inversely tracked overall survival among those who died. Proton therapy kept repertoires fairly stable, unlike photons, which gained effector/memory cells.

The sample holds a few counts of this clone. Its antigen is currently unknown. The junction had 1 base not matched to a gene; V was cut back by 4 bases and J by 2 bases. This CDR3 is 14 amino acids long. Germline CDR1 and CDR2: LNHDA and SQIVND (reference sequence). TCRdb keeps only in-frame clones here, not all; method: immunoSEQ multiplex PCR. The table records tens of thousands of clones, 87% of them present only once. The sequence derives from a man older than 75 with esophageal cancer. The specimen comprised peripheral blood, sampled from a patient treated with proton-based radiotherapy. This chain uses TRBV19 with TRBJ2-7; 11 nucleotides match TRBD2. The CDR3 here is CASSNSGGAYEQYF. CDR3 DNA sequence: TGTGCCAGTAGTAATAGCGGGGGGGCCTACGAGCAGTACTTC.